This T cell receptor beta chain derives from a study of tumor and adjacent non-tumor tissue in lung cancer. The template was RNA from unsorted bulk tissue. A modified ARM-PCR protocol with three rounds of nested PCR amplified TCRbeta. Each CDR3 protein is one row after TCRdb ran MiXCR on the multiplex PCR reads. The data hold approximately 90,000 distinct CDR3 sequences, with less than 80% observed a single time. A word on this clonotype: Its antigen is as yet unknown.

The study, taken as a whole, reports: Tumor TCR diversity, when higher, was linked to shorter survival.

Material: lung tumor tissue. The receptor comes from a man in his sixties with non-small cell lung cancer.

This chain's CDR3 is CASTPGTDTQYF. CDR3 DNA: TGTGCCAGTACCCCCGGCACAGATACGCAGTATTTT. The rearrangement links TRBV7-9 to TRBJ2-3; no clear D. CDR1 is SEHNR and CDR2 is FQNEAQ in the germline V gene (reference sequence). CDR3 size: 12 residues. V was shortened by 9 bases and J by 1 base, with 8 bases between the two germline ends.